Shown below are 30 T cell receptor beta chains from a single sample sequenced in a study of early stage breast cancer tumors. Here immunoSEQ multiplex PCR was the method, and the copy in TCRdb shows in-frame clones only, minus some. The table shows under 8,000 clones, with roughly 73% occurring only once. Input material: normal breast tissue next to the tumor. These TCRs come from a person aged 35-49 years with breast cancer.

The gene calls are TRBV7-8 and TRBJ2-3; TRBD2 matches 12 bases. CDR3 length: 20 amino acids. Germline CDR1 and CDR2: SGHVS and FQNEAQ. V lost 4 bases, J lost 0 bases, and 14 bases stayed unmatched. The CDR3: CASSSERLAGGTPSTDTQYF. CDR3 sequence (DNA): TGTGCCAGCAGCTCCGAACGTCTAGCGGGAGGGACCCCTAGCACAGATACGCAGTATTTT.

This chain connects TRBV6-1 to TRBJ2-7; no firm D call. This CDR3 is built from 13 residues. Trimming shortened V by 5 bases and J by 1 base, and 9 bases separated the two germline ends. Germline V gives CDR1 MNHNS, CDR2 SASEGT. The CDR3 region has the DNA TGTGCCAGCAGTTCCCGTTCTTCCTACGAGCAGTACTTC. Residues: CASSSRSSYEQYF.

The chain has TRBV7-9 and TRBJ2-6, with unresolved D. Germline V gives CDR1 SEHNR, CDR2 FQNEAQ (reference sequence). V lost 5 bases, J lost 3 bases, and 8 bases lay in between. There are 14 residues in the CDR3. CDR3 DNA sequence: TGTGCCAGCAGCGCGCTCAGTGGGGCCAACGTCCTGACTTTC. Protein product: CASSALSGANVLTF.

This clone was seen more than once but under ten times. The genes are TRBV29-1 and TRBJ2-5, with TRBD2 as a possible D gene (6 bases). Germline loops: CDR1 SQVTM, CDR2 ANQGSEA. The CDR3 covers 16 residues. V lost 0 bases and J 1 base, leaving 15 bases between the germline ends. The CDR3 protein is CSVEDPLKGLQETQYF. The CDR3 nucleotides are TGCAGCGTTGAAGATCCCCTGAAGGGACTCCAAGAGACCCAGTACTTC.

The chain uses TRBV7-2 and TRBJ2-7; D uncertain. Between the trimmed V and J ends, which lost 5 bases and 6 bases, there was a span of 11 bases. The CDR3 is 12 amino acids. Germline CDR1 is SGHTA and CDR2 is FQGNSA. The DNA of the CDR3 is TGTGCCAGCAGCCACCAAGCCTCCGAGCAGTACTTC. Translating gives CASSHQASEQYF. The full variable domain, its missing parts supplied by reference TRBV7-2 and TRBJ2-7, is GAGVSQSPSNKVTEKGKDVELRCDPISGHTALYWYRQSLGQGLEFLIYFQGNSAPDKSGLPSDRFSAERTGGSVSTLTIQRTQQEDSAVYLCASSHQASEQYFGPGTRLTVT.

This clone has a handful of counts. The gene calls are TRBV11-3 and TRBJ2-2; 7 bases map to TRBD1. Germline CDR1 SGHNT, CDR2 YENEEA. V gave up 5 bases and J gave up 5 bases; unmatched junction bases: 5. This CDR3 has 14 amino acids. The CDR3 nucleotides are TGTGCCAGCAGCCCCCACAGGGGAACCGGGGAGCTGTTTTTT. It specifies CASSPHRGTGELFF.

The chain has TRBV18 and TRBJ2-1, with D hard to call. The V gene lost 2 bases and the J gene lost 8 bases, with 16 bases spanning the gap. Germline lookup yields CDR1 KGHSH and CDR2 LQKENI. This CDR3 comprises 15 residues. The CDR3 protein is CASSPVARAVDEQFF. CDR3 coding DNA: TGTGCCAGCTCACCAGTAGCCCGGGCGGTCGATGAGCAGTTCTTC.

The chain joins TRBV19 to TRBJ1-5, with TRBD1 matching over 7 bases. Germline assignment: CDR1 LNHDA and CDR2 SQIVND (reference sequence). The CDR3 is 15 residues long. The junction had 9 bases not matched to a gene; V was cut back by 3 bases and J by 7 bases. As DNA, the CDR3 is TGTGCCAGTAGTATCCAAGGAGGGGGCAGACAGCCCCAGCATTTT. Translation: CASSIQGGGRQPQHF.

The count of this clone is one. The V call is TRBV7-9, the J call TRBJ2-3; 8 bases align to TRBD2. The CDR3 contains 18 residues. V shed 5 bases and J 4 bases; nucleotides not matched to a gene: 17. CDR1 and CDR2 (germline): SEHNR, FQNEAQ (reference sequence). The CDR3 region is CASSPGGAPAGASDTQYF. The DNA of the CDR3 is TGTGCCAGCAGCCCGGGGGGCGCGCCAGCGGGAGCCTCAGATACGCAGTATTTT. Full variable domain (remainder filled in from reference TRBV7-9 and TRBJ2-3): DTGVSQNPRHKITKRGQNVTFRCDPISEHNRLYWYRQTLGQGPEFLTYFQNEAQLEKSRLLSDRFSAERPKGSFSTLEIQRTEQGDSAMYLCASSPGGAPAGASDTQYFGPGTRLTVL.

V and J are TRBV7-8 and TRBJ2-1, with no clear D. The CDR3 sequence is 14 residues long. CDR1 and CDR2 from the germline V gene are SGHVS and FQNEAQ. V dropped 2 bases and J dropped 5 bases, with 10 bases sitting between them. Here the CDR3 DNA reads TGTGCCAGCAGCTTACTAGTATCACACAATGAGCAGTTCTTC. It translates to CASSLLVSHNEQFF.

This chain connects TRBV30 to TRBJ2-7; possible D gene TRBD2, 5 bases. This CDR3 is 14 amino acids long. Germline values: CDR1 GTSNPN, CDR2 SVGIG (reference sequence). V was cut by 5 bases and J by 5 bases, with 19 bases left in between. The CDR3 DNA follows: TGTGCCTGGCGGGTTGGGGTAGCGATGAACGAGCAGTACTTC. Its protein is CAWRVGVAMNEQYF. Combining the CDR3 with reference TRBV30 and TRBJ2-7 gives the whole variable domain SQTIHQWPATLVQPVGSPLSLECTVEGTSNPNLYWYRQAAGRGLQLLFYSVGIGQISSEVPQNLSASRPQDRQFILSSKKLLLSDSGFYLCAWRVGVAMNEQYFGPGTRLTVT.

V usage is TRBV11-2 and J usage is TRBJ2-1, with D uncertain. The CDR3 loop spans 12 amino acids. Germline CDR1 SGHAT, CDR2 FQNNGV. V was cut by 0 bases and J by 9 bases, with 6 bases left in between. DNA of the CDR3: TGTGCCAGCAGCTTAGATAAAGGTGAGCAGTTCTTC. Amino acid sequence: CASSLDKGEQFF. The full variable domain, with the rest looked up from reference TRBV11-2 and TRBJ2-1, is EAGVAQSPRYKIIEKRQSVAFWCNPISGHATLYWYQQILGQGPKLLIQFQNNGVVDDSQLPKDRFSAERLKGVDSTLKIQPAKLEDSAVYLCASSLDKGEQFFGPGTRLTVL.

The chain has TRBV19 and TRBJ2-1; unclear D gene. The germline V gene encodes CDR1 LNHDA and CDR2 SQIVND (reference sequence). Between the trimmed V and J ends, which lost 4 bases and 15 bases, there was a span of 22 bases. The CDR3 loop spans 14 amino acids. The CDR3 sequence: CASSTRTQDRRLFF. Here the CDR3 DNA reads TGTGCCAGTAGTACTAGAACTCAGGACCGCCGTCTGTTCTTC.

CDR3 sequence reads: CASSLRVMDNEQFF. The CDR3 DNA reads TGTGCCAGCAGCTTGCGGGTCATGGACAATGAGCAGTTCTTC. This chain connects TRBV5-6 to TRBJ2-1; D is unresolved. The CDR3 contains 14 residues. Germline lookup yields CDR1 SGHDT and CDR2 YYEEEE. The V end was cut by 1 base, the J end by 5 bases, with 10 bases between.

This rearrangement joins TRBV10-1 to TRBJ2-2; no reliable D call. The germline V gene encodes CDR1 WNHNN and CDR2 SYGVQD (reference sequence). The length of the CDR3 is 12 residues. V lost 5 bases, J lost 6 bases, and 7 bases lay in between. For the CDR3, the DNA is TGCGCCAGCAGTAGTCGCCCCGGGGAGCTGTTTTTT. Translating gives CASSSRPGELFF.

This clone is labeled medium-sized (0.01 to 0.1%). V and J are TRBV19 and TRBJ1-5; D not certain. V was clipped by 3 bases and J by 0 bases, with 12 bases between them. Germline V lookup: CDR1 LNHDA, CDR2 SQIVND (reference sequence). The CDR3 runs 16 residues. The CDR3 DNA reads TGTGCCAGTAGTATCTCAGGAGCATATAGCAATCAGCCCCAGCATTTT. Translated: CASSISGAYSNQPQHF.

This CDR3 is CSVDLQGLYNEQFF. The CDR3 nucleotides read TGCAGCGTTGACCTCCAGGGCCTCTACAATGAGCAGTTCTTC. The chain joins TRBV29-1 to TRBJ2-1; a possible D gene is TRBD1 (5 bases). Germline CDR1 and CDR2: SQVTM and ANQGSEA. Trimming removed 3 bases from V and 3 bases from J, with 12 bases in between. This CDR3 comprises 14 residues.

The chain recombines TRBV5-4 with TRBJ2-7, with 8 bases aligning to TRBD2. Germline values: CDR1 SGHNT, CDR2 YYREEE (reference sequence). Trimming at V came to 4 bases and at J to 2 bases, leaving 5 bases not matched to a gene. CDR3 size: 14 residues. The CDR3 loop is CASSQPGGAYEQYF. The CDR3 DNA reads as TGTGCCAGCAGCCAACCGGGAGGGGCCTACGAGCAGTACTTC.

The rearrangement uses TRBV7-2 and TRBJ2-5; 11 nucleotides line up with TRBD2. Germline CDR1 SGHTA, CDR2 FQGNSA. V was pared by 5 bases and J by 1 base, with 3 bases of the junction left unmatched. The CDR3 consists of 15 residues. The CDR3 DNA follows: TGTGCCAGCAGCCCCGGGACTAGCGGCCAAGAGACCCAGTACTTC. Its protein is CASSPGTSGQETQYF.

The chain recombines TRBV5-5 with TRBJ1-5; 8 bases align to TRBD1. The CDR3 is made up of 13 amino acids. The trim removed 5 bases at V and 5 bases at J, leaving 3 bases unmatched. Germline lookup yields CDR1 SGHKS and CDR2 YYEKEE (reference sequence). The CDR3 DNA reads TGTGCCAGCAGGGACAGGGTGGATCAGCCCCAGCATTTT. Translated: CASRDRVDQPQHF.

The chain uses TRBV5-1 and TRBJ2-5; 10 nucleotides align to TRBD2. The CDR3 loop spans 14 amino acids. The trim removed 6 bases at V and 5 bases at J, leaving 7 bases unmatched. Germline lookup yields CDR1 SGHRS and CDR2 YFSETQ. The chain's CDR3 is CASKSGRAAETQYF. The DNA of the CDR3 is TGCGCCAGCAAAAGCGGGAGGGCCGCGGAGACCCAGTACTTC.

The chain uses TRBV6-1 and TRBJ1-2, with D possibly being TRBD1 (5 bases). V was pared by 2 bases and J by 2 bases, with 9 bases between. This CDR3 has 14 amino acids. Germline V gene data show CDR1 as MNHNS and CDR2 as SASEGT. CDR3 residues: CASSESDSNYGYTF. In nucleotides, the CDR3 is TGTGCCAGCAGTGAATCCGACAGCAACTATGGCTACACCTTC.

The gene calls are TRBV4-1 and TRBJ1-4; D is ambiguous. Deletions cut 1 base from V and 4 bases from J, with 10 bases between. CDR1 is MGHRA and CDR2 is YSYEKL in the germline V gene. CDR3 length: 15 amino acids. The CDR3 DNA is TGCGCCAGCAGCCAAGGAGGAGTAAGTAATGAAAAACTGTTTTTT. Its translation: CASSQGGVSNEKLFF.

The V and J genes are TRBV7-9 and TRBJ2-7, with 11 bases identical to TRBD2. The germline CDR1 and CDR2 sequences are SEHNR and FQNEAQ (reference sequence). Germline trimming cut 9 bases from V and 2 bases from J; bases unmatched to any gene: 3. The CDR3 contains 13 residues. Here the CDR3 reads CASEGLAAYEQYF. The CDR3, as DNA: TGTGCCAGTGAGGGACTAGCGGCCTACGAGCAGTACTTC.

The chain recombines TRBV19 with TRBJ2-7; 12 nucleotides agree with TRBD2. The CDR3 sequence is 14 residues long. With 6 bases clipped from V and 0 bases from J, the junction kept 0 bases outside the gene matches. Germline CDR1 and CDR2: LNHDA and SQIVND (reference sequence). The CDR3 nucleotides read TGTGCCAGTAGGACTAGCGGGAGCTCCTACGAGCAGTACTTC. Translation: CASRTSGSSYEQYF.

The chain uses TRBV6-7 and TRBJ2-1; possibly TRBD2 for D (6 bases). TRBV6-7 is annotated as an ORF whose role is uncertain. Trimming shortened V by 2 bases and J by 4 bases, and 12 bases separated the two germline ends. This CDR3 spans 15 amino acids. The CDR3 region has the DNA TGTGCCAGCAGTTACGAATCGGGAGATTACAATGAGCAGTTCTTC. Translated: CASSYESGDYNEQFF.

The chain has TRBV4-1 and TRBJ2-3, with D perhaps TRBD1 (5 bases). Germline assignment: CDR1 MGHRA and CDR2 YSYEKL. The V and J ends lost 3 bases and 7 bases respectively, with 17 bases between them. CDR3 length: 15 residues. The CDR3 nucleotides are TGCGCCAGCAGCCAGGCCAGGGTGACAAGTTATACGCAGTATTTT. It encodes CASSQARVTSYTQYF.

The chain combines TRBV21-1 with TRBJ1-2; the D call in the table, TRBD1, was not verified against the DNA. TRBV21-1 is noted as a pseudogene. The CDR3 sequence is 17 residues long. The CDR3 bases are TGTGCCAGCAGCAAAGAGTGCAGGCTAACTCTTCACTATGGCTACACCTTC. Its translation is CASSKECRLTLHYGYTF.

This clone was observed a handful of times. This chain joins TRBV18 and TRBJ2-4, with a possible D match to TRBD2 (5 bases). The germline V gene has CDR1 KGHSH and CDR2 LQKENI. The CDR3 is 15 residues long. Trimming left V 6 bases short and J 7 bases short, with 19 bases between. CDR3 coding DNA: TGTGCCAGCTCGCTGACTACCAACCATGCGAACATTCAGTACTTC. Translated, it gives CASSLTTNHANIQYF. Variable domain in full (rest from reference TRBV18 and TRBJ2-4): NAGVMQNPRHLVRRRGQEARLRCSPMKGHSHVYWYRQLPEEGLKFMVYLQKENIIDESGMPKERFSAEFPKEGPSILRIQQVVRGDSAAYFCASSLTTNHANIQYFGAGTRLSVL.

V usage is TRBV9 and J usage is TRBJ2-1, with a weak D call TRBD1 (5 bases). The length of the CDR3 is 15 residues. Germline V gene sequence: CDR1 SGDLS, CDR2 YYNGEE. The V end was cut by 0 bases, the J end by 1 base, with 8 bases between. The CDR3 bases are TGTGCCAGCAGCGTAGGTCAGGGATCCTACAATGAGCAGTTCTTC. Protein: CASSVGQGSYNEQFF.